This TCR beta chain is drawn from a study of T cells in Graves' hyperthyroidism and ophthalmopathy. Study as a whole: The blood sample was taken at first diagnosis, before treatment began.

Amplified TCR beta CDR3 regions came from RNA transcripts. During a first-round RT-PCR of the TCR CDR3, the HTBI primer set was used. TCRdb reanalysed the multiplex PCR reads using MiXCR and keeps one entry per CDR3 protein. The sample includes approximately 400,000 distinct CDR3 sequences, roughly 20% of them seen just once. The PBMCs had their origin in 10 ml of fresh peripheral blood. V lost 4 bases to trimming and J lost 5 bases, with 17 bases between them. This CDR3 spans 15 amino acids. CDR1 and CDR2 from the germline V gene are LGHDT and YNNKEL (reference sequence). This clonotype was detected ten times or more.

This chain links TRBV3-1 with TRBJ2-5; a weak D match, TRBD2 (6 bases). Sequencing was done on a sample of blood. The TCR was taken from a young man with Graves' ophthalmopathy. This CDR3 reads CASSPAGFLEETQYF. In DNA, the CDR3 is TGTGCCAGCAGCCCGGCGGGATTCCTCGAGGAGACCCAGTACTTC.